One sample yielded the 29 T cell receptor beta chains listed below, sequenced in a study of Ad26.COV2.S vaccination and SARS-CoV-2 variants (dated by TCRdb to the early 2020s). Reading the label with the study, this specimen's treatment or condition is: around 19 received Ad26.COV2.S at low or high dose, single or two shots; five or six received placebo; per-sample allocation not given. Repertoires of vaccine and placebo recipients were sequenced from samples collected on day 63 after the first injection. The library was obtained by the immunoSEQ multiplex PCR assay. Imported from immuneACCESS, the table was reduced by TCRdb to in-frame sequences with V and J called. These copies leave out some clones; in studies compared against another copy, an unresolved V gene accounts for under half, and the cause of the remainder is not known. The sample table lists 360,000 or so clones, 89% of them with a count of one. Approximately 1.9% of the sample goes to the ten largest clones.

The source material was peripheral blood, sampled in a trial of Ad26.COV2.S vaccine versus placebo. The receptors stem from a person aged 18-60 years who received the Ad26.COV2.S COVID-19 vaccine or a placebo.

This sequence joins TRBV7-9 and TRBJ2-5; D is unresolved. This CDR3 contains 14 residues. V lost 2 bases, J lost 4 bases, and 11 bases lay in between. The germline V gene has CDR1 SEHNR and CDR2 FQNEAQ (reference sequence). The CDR3 DNA is TGTGCCAGCAGCTTATATGGACCTGGAGAGACCCAGTACTTC. Translating it yields CASSLYGPGETQYF.

The table lists this clone with a few counts. The gene calls are TRBV5-1 and TRBJ2-7; D is perhaps TRBD2 (6 bases). Germline assignment: CDR1 SGHRS and CDR2 YFSETQ. Trimming removed 0 bases from V and 7 bases from J, with 17 bases in between. The CDR3 has 15 amino acids. The CDR3 region has the DNA TGCGCCAGCAGCTTGGCCCCTACGGGAGTGGGGGAGCAGTACTTC. Translated: CASSLAPTGVGEQYF.

The V gene is TRBV28, the J gene TRBJ2-3, with TRBD2 matching over 11 bases. CDR3 length equals 19 residues. From germline, CDR1 is MDHEN and CDR2 SYDVKM. V shed 6 bases, J shed 0 bases, and the junction held 14 bases outside the gene matches. The CDR3 DNA follows: TGTGCCAGCAGGGTGAGGGGTAGCGGGGGGGCACGGAGCACAGATACGCAGTATTTT. The encoded protein is CASRVRGSGGARSTDTQYF.

This chain joins TRBV5-1 and TRBJ2-1; 7 nucleotides match TRBD1. Germline assignment: CDR1 SGHRS and CDR2 YFSETQ. This CDR3 has 15 amino acids. V was clipped by 4 bases and J by 8 bases; unmatched bases: 12. This CDR3 reads CASSKPGQITDEQFF. CDR3 bases: TGCGCCAGCAGCAAACCGGGACAGATCACCGATGAGCAGTTCTTC.

V is TRBV2 and J is TRBJ2-2; 10 nucleotides line up with TRBD1. The CDR3 covers 20 residues. V shed 8 bases, J shed 3 bases, and the junction held 21 bases outside the gene matches. The germline V gene has CDR1 SNHLY and CDR2 FYNNEI. The CDR3 nucleotides read TGTGCCAGCCAACACGTGTCGGGGGGGACAGGGGTTGTGGACACCGGGGAGCTGTTTTTT. Protein: CASQHVSGGTGVVDTGELFF.

The chain uses TRBV6-5 and TRBJ1-5; D is unresolved. The CDR3 is made up of 14 amino acids. CDR1 is MNHEY and CDR2 is SVGAGI in the germline V gene. V was trimmed by 6 bases and J by 0 bases, leaving 9 bases between them. CDR3 in DNA: TGTGCCAGCAGGAGCGAATTTAGCAATCAGCCCCAGCATTTT. It encodes CASRSEFSNQPQHF.

This clone appeared a single time. V usage is TRBV7-2 and J usage is TRBJ1-1; D gene unclear. V shed 2 bases and J shed 5 bases, with 12 bases lying between them. CDR3 length equals 14 residues. The V gene's germline CDR1 is SGHTA and CDR2 FQGNSA. The CDR3 nucleotides read TGTGCCAGCAGCTTAAGACTGGGGTATACTGAAGCTTTCTTT. This sequence encodes CASSLRLGYTEAFF.

The V and J genes are TRBV3-1 (or the pseudogene TRBV3-2) and TRBJ1-1, with D hard to call. The CDR3 is 13 residues long. Trimming stripped 3 bases from V and 3 bases from J, with 8 bases between. The germline gives CDR1 LGHDT, CDR2 YNNKEL (reference sequence). DNA of the CDR3: TGTGCCAGCAGCCACCGGTGGGACACTGAAGCTTTCTTT. Its protein is CASSHRWDTEAFF.

The chain is built from TRBV9 and TRBJ2-1; 9 bases match TRBD1. Germline V lookup: CDR1 SGDLS, CDR2 YYNGEE. J was trimmed by 3 bases and V by 4 bases; bases with no gene match: 11. The CDR3 covers 17 residues. CDR3 sequence: CASSFPSGTGNYNEQFF. The DNA for the CDR3 is TGTGCCAGCAGCTTCCCGAGCGGGACAGGGAACTACAATGAGCAGTTCTTC. The entire variable domain, with the rest obtained from reference TRBV9 and TRBJ2-1, is as follows: DSGVTQTPKHLITATGQRVTLRCSPRSGDLSVYWYQQSLDQGLQFLIQYYNGEERAKGNILERFSAQQFPDLHSELNLSSLELGDSALYFCASSFPSGTGNYNEQFFGPGTRLTVL.

This chain connects TRBV19 to TRBJ2-3; D unclear. Trimming removed 2 bases from V and 1 base from J, with 13 bases in between. Germline-derived CDR1 and CDR2 are LNHDA and SQIVND (reference sequence). CDR3 size: 16 residues. The CDR3: CASSIRAGPGTDTQYF. In DNA, the CDR3 is TGTGCCAGTAGTATAAGGGCAGGCCCAGGCACAGATACGCAGTATTTT.

The rearrangement joins TRBV7-8 to TRBJ1-6, with TRBD1 identical over 7 bases. J lost 9 bases, V lost 4 bases, and 6 bases had no gene match. There are 14 residues in the CDR3. From germline, CDR1 is SGHVS and CDR2 FQNEAQ. CDR3 DNA sequence: TGTGCCAGCAGCTCGACAGGGTGGAGTTCACCCCTCCACTTT. This translates into CASSSTGWSSPLHF.

This clone turned up a few times. CDR3 coding DNA: TGTGCCAGCAGCCCCCAGTGGCGGGGTAATTCACCCCTCCACTTT. Translation gives CASSPQWRGNSPLHF. The chain carries TRBV9 and TRBJ1-6, with D unclear. Per the germline V gene, CDR1 is SGDLS and CDR2 is YYNGEE. V was clipped by 4 bases and J by 6 bases, with 14 bases between them. CDR3 length: 15 amino acids.

This chain links TRBV28 with TRBJ2-7, with a tentative D call TRBD2 (5 bases). Germline-derived CDR1 and CDR2 are MDHEN and SYDVKM. The CDR3 length is 11 residues. V shed 10 bases and J shed 2 bases, with 9 bases lying between them. The CDR3 region is CATADPYEQYF. The CDR3 DNA is TGTGCCACAGCGGATCCCTACGAGCAGTACTTC.

The chain carries TRBV9 and TRBJ2-7, with 7 bases that match TRBD1. V lost 0 bases to trimming and J lost 1 base; unmatched junction nucleotides: 4. CDR3 length: 15 amino acids. Germline CDR1 SGDLS, CDR2 YYNGEE. CDR3 DNA: TGTGCCAGCAGCGTAGCCCTGGGACAGTCCTACGAGCAGTACTTC. Amino acids: CASSVALGQSYEQYF.

The V and J genes are TRBV3-1 (or the pseudogene TRBV3-2) and TRBJ2-7; 11 positions agree with TRBD2. This CDR3 is 17 amino acids long. Germline V gene data show CDR1 as LGHDT and CDR2 as YNNKEL (reference sequence). Unmatched junction bases numbered 11, after V lost 1 base and J lost 6 bases. This CDR3 reads CASSQGFFLLAGGEQYF. The CDR3 DNA reads TGTGCCAGCAGCCAAGGTTTTTTTCTGCTAGCGGGAGGCGAGCAGTACTTC.

CDR3 residues: CSVGEGGGTEAFF. The CDR3 coding sequence is TGCAGCGTTGGGGAGGGCGGGGGCACTGAAGCTTTCTTT. V gene TRBV29-1 combines with J gene TRBJ1-1, with D possibly matching TRBD1 (5 bases). V was trimmed by 4 bases and J by 4 bases, leaving 13 bases between them. Germline V gene data show CDR1 as SQVTM and CDR2 as ANQGSEA. CDR3 length: 13 amino acids.

The V and J genes are TRBV7-3 and TRBJ1-6, with D unresolved. Germline CDR1 is SGHTA and CDR2 is FQGTGA. The CDR3 has 15 residues. V lost 2 bases and J lost 7, with 12 bases in between. CDR3 in DNA: TGTGCCAGCAGCTTAGACGCTGGATGGAATTCACCCCTCCACTTT. Amino acids: CASSLDAGWNSPLHF.

This chain connects TRBV28 to TRBJ1-4; 9 nucleotides agree with TRBD1. The CDR3 covers 15 residues. Unmatched junction bases numbered 6, after V lost 3 bases and J lost 7 bases. Germline lookup yields CDR1 MDHEN and CDR2 SYDVKM. In DNA form, the CDR3 reads TGTGCCAGCAGTTTCCGGGACAGGGATGGTGAAAAACTGTTTTTT. It encodes CASSFRDRDGEKLFF.

The gene calls are TRBV12-3 or TRBV12-4 and TRBJ2-2, with D unclear. V was cut by 6 bases and J by 4 bases, with 6 bases left in between. CDR3 size: 12 residues. The CDR3 bases are TGTGCCAGCAGGGACCGCACCGGGGAGCTGTTTTTT. It specifies CASRDRTGELFF.

The chain uses TRBV11-3 and TRBJ2-3; 13 nucleotides line up with TRBD2. The J segment lost 4 bases and the V segment lost 1 base, leaving 2 bases of the junction unmatched. This CDR3 region has 16 residues. Per the germline V gene, CDR1 is SGHNT and CDR2 is YENEEA. CDR3: CASSLGTSGSADTQYF. In nucleotides, the CDR3 is TGTGCCAGCAGCTTAGGGACTAGCGGGAGTGCAGATACGCAGTATTTT.

This sequence joins TRBV28 and TRBJ1-3; no firm D call. Per germline, CDR1 MDHEN and CDR2 SYDVKM. The CDR3 contains 15 residues. Between the trimmed V and J ends, which lost 2 bases and 0 bases, there was a span of 8 bases. CDR3 protein: CASSLTLISGNTIYF. CDR3 bases: TGTGCCAGCAGTTTAACTCTTATCTCTGGAAACACCATATATTTT.

The chain employs TRBV4-1 and TRBJ1-2, with 9 bases fitting TRBD1. CDR1 is MGHRA and CDR2 is YSYEKL in the germline V gene. This CDR3 has 14 residues. V was clipped by 3 bases and J by 7 bases; unmatched bases: 6. The CDR3 DNA follows: TGCGCCAGCAGCCAGACTACAGGGGGCGTTGGCTACACCTTC. Translation: CASSQTTGGVGYTF.

The J gene is TRBJ2-1, the V gene TRBV7-8; TRBD1 matches at 7 bases. Germline V CDR1 and CDR2: SGHVS, FQNEAQ. There are 12 residues in the CDR3. V shed 5 bases and J 8 bases; nucleotides not matched to a gene: 3. For the CDR3, the DNA is TGTGCCAGCAGCCAAGGGGGCGATGAGCAGTTCTTC. Translated, it gives CASSQGGDEQFF.

This clone was detected only once. The CDR3 DNA reads TGTGCCAGCTCACCCGGCCCCCCAACAGTGTACCAAGAGACCCAGTACTTC. It specifies CASSPGPPTVYQETQYF. The J gene is TRBJ2-5, the V gene TRBV18; D is unresolved. CDR1 is KGHSH and CDR2 is LQKENI in the germline V gene. The CDR3 sequence is 17 residues long. Trimming took off 3 bases at V and 0 bases at J, with 17 bases between the two ends. The full variable domain, rest sourced from reference TRBV18 and TRBJ2-5, is NAGVMQNPRHLVRRRGQEARLRCSPMKGHSHVYWYRQLPEEGLKFMVYLQKENIIDESGMPKERFSAEFPKEGPSILRIQQVVRGDSAAYFCASSPGPPTVYQETQYFGPGTRLLVL.

The chain carries TRBV5-6 and TRBJ2-7; D might be TRBD1 (6 bases). This CDR3 has 14 residues. The V end was cut by 5 bases, the J end by 5 bases, with 17 bases between. Germline V gene data show CDR1 as SGHDT and CDR2 as YYEEEE. CDR3 DNA sequence: TGTGCCAGCAGAGAATCAGGGGCGTGGGACGAGCAGTACTTC. It encodes CASRESGAWDEQYF.

The rearrangement uses TRBV28 and TRBJ2-5, with D unresolved. The CDR3 contains 12 residues. V lost 6 bases and J lost 5, with 10 bases in between. Per germline, CDR1 MDHEN and CDR2 SYDVKM. The CDR3 DNA reads TGTGCCAGCAGGTGGGGAACGGAGACCCAGTACTTC. It specifies CASRWGTETQYF.

The table lists this clone with many counts. V is TRBV15 and J is TRBJ2-2, with TRBD2 as a possible D gene (5 bases). The ends were cut back, 1 base at V and 4 bases at J, with 13 bases in the middle. CDR1 LNHNV and CDR2 YYDKDF come from the germline V gene (reference sequence). CDR3 length: 16 amino acids. This chain's CDR3 is CATSRVDSPGTGELFF. Written as DNA, the CDR3 is TGTGCCACCAGCAGAGTGGACTCCCCAGGCACCGGGGAGCTGTTTTTT. Filled out from reference TRBV15 and TRBJ2-2, the complete variable domain reads DAMVIQNPRYQVTQFGKPVTLSCSQTLNHNVMYWYQQKSSQAPKLLFHYYDKDFNNEADTPDNFQSRRPNTSFCFLDIRSPGLGDTAMYLCATSRVDSPGTGELFFGEGSRLTVL.

The gene calls are TRBV4-1 and TRBJ1-2, with a tentative D call TRBD1 (6 bases). Looked up from germline, CDR1 is MGHRA and CDR2 is YSYEKL. V gave up 2 bases and J gave up 7 bases, with 14 bases separating them. The CDR3 has 14 amino acids. The chain's CDR3 is CASSQTGNRVGYTF. DNA of the CDR3: TGCGCCAGCAGCCAAACGGGGAACAGGGTTGGCTACACCTTC.

The rearrangement joins TRBV2 to TRBJ1-2; D may be TRBD1 (5 bases). From germline, CDR1 is SNHLY and CDR2 FYNNEI. The CDR3 has 13 residues. V was pared by 1 base and J by 8 bases, with 11 bases between. The DNA for the CDR3 is TGTGCCAGCAGTGAAGACGGGGGGGACGGCTACACCTTC. Its protein is CASSEDGGDGYTF.